The rows below give T cell receptor beta chains drawn from one sample of a study of blood T cell repertoires in COVID-19. The table came from immunoSEQ multiplex PCR; TCRdb's copy has only in-frame clones and leaves some out. Of some 150,000 clones listed, approximately 80% are singletons. The specimen sequenced was peripheral blood. The receptors shown here come from a woman between 50 and 59 years old with acute or convalescent COVID-19. The CDR3 runs from the conserved cysteine through the conserved F or W. Each record gives: CDR3 protein, CDR3 DNA, J gene, clone size, V gene, D gene. D genes are given only for firm matches. Clone size, where shown, is once, few, many, or a class for clones that have expanded.

CASSLAGTGELFF	TGTGCCAGCAGCTTAGCGGGAACCGGGGAGCTGTTTTTT	TRBJ2-2	-	TRBV7-3	-
CASSLRQGRQPQHF	TGTGCCAGCAGTTTAAGACAGGGGAGGCAGCCCCAGCATTTT	TRBJ1-5	-	TRBV6-5	TRBD1
CASSEGQGRTQYF	TGCGCCAGCAGTGAGGGGCAGGGGAGGACCCAGTACTTC	TRBJ2-5	-	TRBV10-1	-
CAWSVAGGSPLYF	-	TRBJ2-3	-	TRBV30	-
CASSQVAGASYEQYF	TGTGCCAGCAGCCAAGTAGCGGGGGCTTCCTACGAGCAGTACTTC	TRBJ2-7	-	TRBV3-1/TRBV3-2	TRBD2
CASSQDRVEGYGYTF	TGTGCCAGCAGCCAAGATAGGGTTGAGGGCTATGGCTACACCTTC	TRBJ1-2	-	TRBV3-1/TRBV3-2	-
CASSRTSGGVSETQYF	TGTGCCAGCAGCCGGACTAGCGGGGGGGTTTCGGAGACCCAGTACTTC	TRBJ2-5	-	TRBV11-1	TRBD2
CASRSTGGQETQYF	TGTGCCAGTAGGAGTACGGGGGGACAAGAGACCCAGTACTTC	TRBJ2-5	-	TRBV19	TRBD2
CASSPLRAGVPDTQYF	TGTGCCAGCAGCCCTTTAAGGGCGGGAGTGCCAGATACGCAGTATTTT	TRBJ2-3	once	TRBV3-1/TRBV3-2	TRBD2
CASSLDLYTDTQYF	TGTGCCAGCAGCTTGGACCTCTACACAGATACGCAGTATTTT	TRBJ2-3	-	TRBV5-6	-
CASSKRASGGISTDTQYF	TGTGCCAGCAGCAAAAGGGCTAGCGGGGGCATCAGCACAGATACGCAGTATTTT	TRBJ2-3	-	TRBV7-2	TRBD2
CASSSPHSEQFF	TGTGCCAGCAGTTCCCCTCACAGTGAGCAGTTCTTC	TRBJ2-1	-	TRBV28	-
CASSLDRGNYGYTF	TGTGCCAGCAGCTTGGATCGGGGTAACTATGGCTACACCTTC	TRBJ1-2	-	TRBV5-5	-
CASSLFGVGFTEAFF	TGTGCCAGCAGTTTATTCGGGGTAGGGTTCACTGAAGCTTTCTTT	TRBJ1-1	-	TRBV28	-
CASSSGLPLGTDTQYF	TGCGCCAGCAGCTCGGGACTACCACTTGGCACAGATACGCAGTATTTT	TRBJ2-3	-	TRBV5-1	TRBD2
CASSLVPQETYEQYF	TGTGCCAGCAGCTTGGTCCCACAGGAGACCTACGAGCAGTACTTC	TRBJ2-7	-	TRBV5-5	-
CASSFAGVGKNIQYF	TGTGCCAGCAGTTTCGCGGGAGTAGGCAAAAACATTCAGTACTTC	TRBJ2-4	-	TRBV27	TRBD2
CPRSQGGPGTGGYEQYF	TGCCCCCGCAGCCAAGGGGGGCCCGGGACAGGGGGGTACGAGCAGTACTTC	TRBJ2-7	-	TRBV4-1	TRBD1
CASSFRTSGSWGGETQYF	TGTGCCAGCAGTTTCCGGACTAGCGGGAGCTGGGGTGGGGAGACCCAGTACTTC	TRBJ2-5	-	TRBV28	TRBD2
CASSRTHILAGGRNEQYF	TGTGCCAGCAGCCGGACTCATATACTAGCGGGGGGTCGCAACGAGCAGTACTTC	TRBJ2-7	-	TRBV4-2	TRBD2
CASSIPKRGGNEQFF	TGTGCCAGTAGTATCCCCAAGCGGGGGGGCAATGAGCAGTTCTTC	TRBJ2-1	-	TRBV19	TRBD2
CASSRTGATNEKLFF	TGTGCCAGCAGTCGGACGGGAGCAACTAATGAAAAACTGTTTTTT	TRBJ1-4	-	TRBV6-5	-
CASSPSLRGEQFF	TGTGCCAGCAGCCCGTCTTTGCGGGGGGAGCAGTTCTTC	TRBJ2-1	few	TRBV3-1/TRBV3-2	TRBD2
CASNLPNQPQHF	TGTGCCAGCAACTTGCCGAATCAGCCCCAGCATTTT	TRBJ1-5	-	TRBV5-4	-
CATSSLTGIGETQYF	TGTGCCACCAGCAGCTTGACAGGGATCGGGGAGACCCAGTACTTC	TRBJ2-5	-	TRBV15	TRBD1
CASSVEAGGHSGNTIYF	TGTGCCAGCAGCGTTGAAGCAGGGGGACACTCCGGAAACACCATATATTTT	TRBJ1-3	-	TRBV9	TRBD1
CASSLDSSYNEQFF	TGTGCCAGCAGCTTAGACAGCTCCTACAATGAGCAGTTCTTC	TRBJ2-1	-	TRBV7-3	-
CASSSGTGGRDIQYF	TGTGCCAGCAGTAGCGGGACAGGGGGCAGGGACATTCAGTACTTC	TRBJ2-4	-	TRBV6-5	TRBD1
CASSLDAELPLHF	TGTGCCAGCAGCTTAGACGCCGAGTTACCCCTCCACTTT	TRBJ1-6	-	TRBV7-2	-
CASSFTRQNEQFF	TGTGCCAGCAGTTTTACACGCCAGAATGAGCAGTTCTTC	TRBJ2-1	-	TRBV6-4	-
CASSQERGRGETQYF	TGCGCCAGCAGCCAAGAGAGGGGGAGGGGGGAGACCCAGTACTTC	TRBJ2-5	-	TRBV4-3	-
CASSLPGQGYGYTF	TGTGCCAGCAGCCTACCAGGGCAGGGTTATGGCTACACCTTC	TRBJ1-2	-	TRBV5-6	-
CSASPTSTDYNSPLHF	TGCAGTGCTAGTCCCACGTCGACAGACTATAATTCACCCCTCCACTTT	TRBJ1-6	-	TRBV20-1	-
CATSRDFGAGGNTEAFF	TGTGCCACCAGCAGAGATTTCGGGGCGGGGGGAAACACTGAAGCTTTCTTT	TRBJ1-1	-	TRBV15	-
CASSEVSTSDAFF	TGTGCCAGCAGTGAAGTTTCCACATCAGATGCTTTCTTT	TRBJ1-1	-	TRBV6-1	-
CASSYAIRAGTASQPQHF	TGTGCCAGCAGTTACGCGATCCGGGCCGGGACAGCAAGTCAGCCCCAGCATTTT	TRBJ1-5	-	TRBV6-2/TRBV6-3	TRBD1
CASSVSGRALLNTQYF	TGTGCCAGCAGCGTTAGCGGGAGGGCCCTCTTGAATACGCAGTATTTT	TRBJ2-3	-	TRBV9	TRBD2
CASSQPGQGLYGYTF	TGCGCCAGCAGCCAGCCGGGACAGGGACTTTATGGCTACACCTTC	TRBJ1-2	-	TRBV4-3	TRBD1
CASSLQGAENTIYF	TGTGCCAGCAGTTTACAGGGGGCGGAAAACACCATATATTTT	TRBJ1-3	-	TRBV27	TRBD1
CASSALRTGVTGELFF	TGTGCCAGCAGCGCGCTTCGGACAGGGGTCACCGGGGAGCTGTTTTTT	TRBJ2-2	-	TRBV7-8	TRBD1
CASNASGKNIQYF	TGTGCCAGTAATGCAAGCGGGAAAAACATTCAGTACTTC	TRBJ2-4	-	TRBV19	-
CASSPRQGSYNEQFF	TGTGCCAGCAGCCCCCGACAGGGCTCCTACAATGAGCAGTTCTTC	TRBJ2-1	-	TRBV9	TRBD1